Presented here are 7 T cell receptor beta chains from one specimen sequenced in a study of response to subunit inactivated influenza vaccine. MiXCR, applied by TCRdb to the RT-PCR reads, yields one record per CDR3 protein. The sample contains fewer than 800,000 distinct CDR3 sequences, 15% to 18% of which appear only once. The source was PBMCs from blood, collected about 12 days after vaccination. Receptor source: a man in his forties or fifties who received an inactivated influenza vaccine.

This clonotype showed up just a few times. The genes are TRBV9 and TRBJ2-3; the D gene is possibly TRBD1 (5 bases). Germline values: CDR1 SGDLS, CDR2 YYNGEE. Deletions cut 1 base from V and 5 bases from J, with 11 bases between. The CDR3 length is 14 residues. The DNA of the CDR3 is TGTGCCAGCAGCGTACCATCCCAGGGAGATACGCAGTATTTT. Translation: CASSVPSQGDTQYF.

The rearrangement uses TRBV29-1 and TRBJ1-2; 8 bases map to TRBD1. Germline CDR1 is SQVTM and CDR2 is ANQGSEA. The CDR3 runs 17 residues. Trimming at V came to 6 bases and at J to 1 base, leaving 16 bases not matched to a gene. The CDR3 spells CSVENRGGIHLNYGYTF. The CDR3, as DNA: TGCAGCGTAGAAAACAGGGGGGGAATCCACCTTAACTATGGCTACACCTTC.

This clonotype was counted ten times or more. The CDR3 reads CASSLYMNTEAFF. The CDR3 DNA reads TGTGCCAGCAGCTTATATATGAACACTGAAGCTTTCTTT. This chain links TRBV7-9 with TRBJ1-1; D uncertain. CDR1 is SEHNR, CDR2 FQNEAQ, per germline (reference sequence). V lost 2 bases to trimming and J lost 0 bases, with 4 bases between them. CDR3 size: 13 residues.

In its sample, this clonotype was seen a few times. The chain uses TRBV7-9 and TRBJ1-2; D remains ambiguous. The CDR3 spans 12 residues. Germline-derived CDR1 and CDR2 are SEHNR and FQNEAQ (reference sequence). V was pared by 5 bases and J by 4 bases, with 8 bases between. The CDR3 DNA reads TGTGCCAGCAGCCCGGACCTCTATGGCTACACCTTC. This codes for CASSPDLYGYTF.

This clonotype was observed a handful of times. The chain has TRBV6-2 or TRBV6-3 and TRBJ2-7; 9 bases match TRBD1. V was pared by 5 bases and J by 6 bases, with 14 bases of the junction left unmatched. The germline V gene has CDR1 MNHEY and CDR2 SVGEGT. This CDR3 spans 16 amino acids. The CDR3 region is CASSATTTGTGREQYF. Here the CDR3 DNA reads TGTGCCAGCAGTGCAACAACCACCGGGACAGGGCGCGAGCAGTACTTC.

The CDR3 reads CASSYSTRGKEKAFF. The CDR3 DNA reads TGTGCCAGCAGTTACTCCACCCGGGGTAAGGAGAAAGCTTTCTTT. The rearrangement links TRBV6-5 to TRBJ1-1, with D hard to call. The CDR3 runs 15 residues. V lost 0 bases to trimming and J lost 9 bases, with 17 bases between them. Germline-derived CDR1 and CDR2 are MNHEY and SVGAGI.

The gene calls are TRBV28 and TRBJ2-3; 10 nucleotides agree with TRBD2. J lost 1 base, V lost 6 bases, and 4 bases had no gene match. Per germline, CDR1 MDHEN and CDR2 SYDVKM. There are 15 residues in the CDR3. This CDR3 is CASRSSGGGTDTQYF. As DNA, the CDR3 is TGTGCCAGCAGGTCTAGCGGGGGTGGCACAGATACGCAGTATTTT.